The subject of this entry is one T cell receptor beta chain. The assay was immunoSEQ multiplex PCR, and TCRdb's table has in-frame clones only and misses some. The sample holds about 68,000 clones, roughly 85% seen once. The CDR3 is made up of 16 amino acids. The V and J ends lost 3 bases and 0 bases, in that order; junction bases with no gene match: 8. CDR1 LGHNA and CDR2 YSLEER come from the germline V gene. The sample comes from a study of T cell responses to AZD1222 COVID-19 vaccine. Sequenced material: peripheral blood, taken on day 0 of AZD1222 vaccination. The sequence derives from an adult in good health. The rearrangement joins TRBV4-3 to TRBJ2-7; 7 bases are a match to TRBD2. The CDR3 DNA reads as TGCGCCAGCAGCCATGTTCTTAGCGGGCTCTCCTACGAGCAGTACTTC. This translates into CASSHVLSGLSYEQYF.